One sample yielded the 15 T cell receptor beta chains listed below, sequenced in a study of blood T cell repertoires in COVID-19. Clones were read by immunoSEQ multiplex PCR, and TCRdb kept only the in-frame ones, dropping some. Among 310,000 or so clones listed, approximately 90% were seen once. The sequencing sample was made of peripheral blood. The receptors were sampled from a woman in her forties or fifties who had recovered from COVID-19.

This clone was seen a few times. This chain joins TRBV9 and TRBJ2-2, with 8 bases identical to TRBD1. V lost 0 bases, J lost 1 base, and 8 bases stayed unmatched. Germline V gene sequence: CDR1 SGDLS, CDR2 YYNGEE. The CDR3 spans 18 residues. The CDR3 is CASSVVPGGRQNTGELFF. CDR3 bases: TGTGCCAGCAGCGTAGTTCCAGGGGGCAGGCAGAACACCGGGGAGCTGTTTTTT. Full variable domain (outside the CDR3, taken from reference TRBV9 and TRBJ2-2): DSGVTQTPKHLITATGQRVTLRCSPRSGDLSVYWYQQSLDQGLQFLIQYYNGEERAKGNILERFSAQQFPDLHSELNLSSLELGDSALYFCASSVVPGGRQNTGELFFGEGSRLTVL.

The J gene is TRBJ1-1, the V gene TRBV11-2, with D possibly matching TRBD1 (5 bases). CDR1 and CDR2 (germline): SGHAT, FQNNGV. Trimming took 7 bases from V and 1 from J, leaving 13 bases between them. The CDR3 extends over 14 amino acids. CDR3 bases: TGTGCCAGCAACGCGGGGGTAGAGAACACTGAAGCTTTCTTT. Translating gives CASNAGVENTEAFF.

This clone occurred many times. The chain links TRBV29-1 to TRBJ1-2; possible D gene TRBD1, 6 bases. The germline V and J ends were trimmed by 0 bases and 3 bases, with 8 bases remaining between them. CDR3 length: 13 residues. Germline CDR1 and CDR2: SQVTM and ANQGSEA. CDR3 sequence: CSVEDSGDYGYTF. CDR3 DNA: TGCAGCGTTGAAGATTCAGGGGACTATGGCTACACCTTC.

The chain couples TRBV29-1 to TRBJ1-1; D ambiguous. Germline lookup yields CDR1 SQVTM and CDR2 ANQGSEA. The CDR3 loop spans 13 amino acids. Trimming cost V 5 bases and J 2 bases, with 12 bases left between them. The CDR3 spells CSVLWAVNTEAFF. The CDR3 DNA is TGCAGCGTTCTCTGGGCAGTTAACACTGAAGCTTTCTTT.

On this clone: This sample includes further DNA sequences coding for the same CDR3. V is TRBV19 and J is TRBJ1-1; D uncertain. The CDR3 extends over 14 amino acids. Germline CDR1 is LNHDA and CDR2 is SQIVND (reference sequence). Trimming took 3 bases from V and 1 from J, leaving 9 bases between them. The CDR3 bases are TGTGCCAGTAGTATCGGTAGAGGGAACACTGAAGCTTTCTTT. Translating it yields CASSIGRGNTEAFF. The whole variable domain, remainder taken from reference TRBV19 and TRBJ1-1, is DGGITQSPKYLFRKEGQNVTLSCEQNLNHDAMYWYRQDPGQGLRLIYYSQIVNDFQKGDIAEGYSVSREKKESFPLTVTSAQKNPTAFYLCASSIGRGNTEAFFGQGTRLTVV.

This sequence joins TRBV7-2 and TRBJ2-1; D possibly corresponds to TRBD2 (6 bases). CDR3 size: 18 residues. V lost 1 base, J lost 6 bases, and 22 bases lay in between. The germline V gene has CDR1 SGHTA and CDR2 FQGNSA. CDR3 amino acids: CASSLGLGGRQRGNEQFF. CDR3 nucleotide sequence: TGTGCCAGCAGCTTAGGTTTGGGAGGAAGACAAAGGGGCAATGAGCAGTTCTTC.

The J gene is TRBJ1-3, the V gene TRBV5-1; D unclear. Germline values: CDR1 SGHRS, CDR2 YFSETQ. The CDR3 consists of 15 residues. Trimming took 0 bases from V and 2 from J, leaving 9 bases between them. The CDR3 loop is CASSLGAGPGNTIYF. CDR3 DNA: TGCGCCAGCAGCTTGGGGGCAGGCCCTGGAAACACCATATATTTT.

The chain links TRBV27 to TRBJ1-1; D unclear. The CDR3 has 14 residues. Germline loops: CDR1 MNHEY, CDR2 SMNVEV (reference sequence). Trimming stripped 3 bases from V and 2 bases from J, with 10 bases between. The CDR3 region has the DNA TGTGCCAGCAGTTTCTCCCAGTTAAACACTGAAGCTTTCTTT. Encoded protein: CASSFSQLNTEAFF.

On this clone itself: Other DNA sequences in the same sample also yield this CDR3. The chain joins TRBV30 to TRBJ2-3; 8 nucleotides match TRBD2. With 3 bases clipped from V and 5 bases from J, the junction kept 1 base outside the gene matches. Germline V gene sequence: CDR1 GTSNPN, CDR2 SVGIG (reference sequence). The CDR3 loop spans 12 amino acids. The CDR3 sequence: CAWSGGGDTQYF. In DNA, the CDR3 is TGTGCCTGGAGCGGGGGGGGAGATACGCAGTATTTT. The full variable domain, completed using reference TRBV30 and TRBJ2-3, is SQTIHQWPATLVQPVGSPLSLECTVEGTSNPNLYWYRQAAGRGLQLLFYSVGIGQISSEVPQNLSASRPQDRQFILSSKKLLLSDSGFYLCAWSGGGDTQYFGPGTRLTVL.

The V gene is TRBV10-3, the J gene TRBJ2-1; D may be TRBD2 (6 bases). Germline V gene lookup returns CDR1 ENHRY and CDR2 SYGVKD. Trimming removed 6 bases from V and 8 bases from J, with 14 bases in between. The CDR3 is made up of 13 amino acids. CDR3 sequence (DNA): TGTGCCATCAGAGCGGACTATCAGGATGAGCAGTTCTTC. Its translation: CAIRADYQDEQFF.

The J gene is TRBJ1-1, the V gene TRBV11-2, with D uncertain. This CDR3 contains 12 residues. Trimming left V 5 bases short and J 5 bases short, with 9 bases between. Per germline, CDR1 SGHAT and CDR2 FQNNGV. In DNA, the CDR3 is TGTGCCAGCAGCCAGACGGGGACTGAAGCTTTCTTT. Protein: CASSQTGTEAFF.

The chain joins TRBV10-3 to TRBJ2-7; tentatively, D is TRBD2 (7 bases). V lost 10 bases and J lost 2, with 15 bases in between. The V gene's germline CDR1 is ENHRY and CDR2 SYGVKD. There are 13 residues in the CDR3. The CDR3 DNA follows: TGTGCCACGGGAGACGGGGGGCCCTACGAGCAGTACTTC. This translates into CATGDGGPYEQYF.

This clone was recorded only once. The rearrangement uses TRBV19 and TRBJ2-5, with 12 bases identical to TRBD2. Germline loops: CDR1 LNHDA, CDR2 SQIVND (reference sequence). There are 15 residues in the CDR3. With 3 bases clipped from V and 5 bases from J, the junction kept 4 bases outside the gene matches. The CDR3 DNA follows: TGTGCCAGTAGTATGCTAGCGGGGGGGCAGGAGACCCAGTACTTC. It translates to CASSMLAGGQETQYF.

CDR3: CATSRGRNRNEKLFF. CDR3 coding DNA: TGTGCCACCAGCAGAGGCAGAAATCGAAATGAAAAACTGTTTTTT. This sequence joins TRBV15 and TRBJ1-4; D is uncertain. Germline CDR1 and CDR2: LNHNV and YYDKDF (reference sequence). Trimming stripped 1 base from V and 5 bases from J, with 11 bases between. The CDR3 sequence is 15 residues long.

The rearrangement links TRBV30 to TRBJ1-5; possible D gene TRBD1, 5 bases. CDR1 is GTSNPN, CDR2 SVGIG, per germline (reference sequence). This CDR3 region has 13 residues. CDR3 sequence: CACTGTSNQPQHF. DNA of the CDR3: TGTGCGTGTACAGGAACTAGCAATCAGCCCCAGCATTTT. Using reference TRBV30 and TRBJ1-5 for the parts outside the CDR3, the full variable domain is SQTIHQWPATLVQPVGSPLSLECTVEGTSNPNLYWYRQAAGRGLQLLFYSVGIGQISSEVPQNLSASRPQDRQFILSSKKLLLSDSGFYLCACTGTSNQPQHFGDGTRLSIL.